The following is a T cell receptor beta chain sequence with its context. Its antigen remains unknown. These data come from a study of cytomegalovirus exposure and HLA in healthy donors. Regarding the study as a whole: V- and J-gene trimming of TCR beta was linked (in a later analysis) to a missense DCLRE1C variant. Exclusion applied to some V segments, including TRBV6-2 and TRBV6-3, as they were indistinguishable. Earlier analysis looked at TCR beta V segments, and most were productive about 87% or about 30% of the time. Researchers counted roughly 160 TCR beta chains as cytomegalovirus-associated.

In germline, CDR1 is SGHKS, CDR2 YYEKEE (reference sequence). With 0 bases removed from V and 5 bases from J, the gap between germline ends came to 9 bases. This CDR3 contains 15 residues. PCR amplification relied on 60 Vbeta primers (plus 13 Jbeta primers). Data came from immunoSEQ multiplex PCR; TCRdb stores just in-frame clones and leaves some out. The data contain 200,000 or so clones, 75% to 90% of them singletons. The rearrangement links TRBV5-5 to TRBJ1-6; D may be TRBD1 (5 bases). The TCR comes from a man aged 40-49 years in good health and CMV-seropositive. Sequencing was carried out using PBMCs. The CDR3 spells CASSLVQGNNSPLHF. CDR3 nucleotide sequence: TGTGCCAGCAGCTTGGTCCAGGGAAATAATTCACCCCTCCACTTT.